Listed here are 26 T cell receptor beta chains from one sample, sequenced in a study of shared T cell receptors in the human thymus. Sequenced by immunoSEQ multiplex PCR; TCRdb stores in-frame clones only, minus some. The data hold some 400,000 clones, with roughly 94% observed a single time. Sequencing was performed on thymocytes. The receptor set was obtained from a human donor.

The J gene is TRBJ2-7, the V gene TRBV6-6; D might be TRBD2 (5 bases). Germline V gene lookup returns CDR1 MNHNY and CDR2 SVGAGI (reference sequence). V lost 0 bases to trimming and J lost 0 bases, with 9 bases between them. The CDR3 runs 15 residues. In DNA, the CDR3 is TGTGCCAGCAGTTACTCCGACTACTTCTCCTACGAGCAGTACTTC. Protein product: CASSYSDYFSYEQYF.

This sequence joins TRBV27 and TRBJ1-5, with a possible D match to TRBD1 (6 bases). CDR1 is MNHEY, CDR2 SMNVEV, per germline (reference sequence). The V and J ends lost 5 bases and 8 bases respectively, with 10 bases between them. This CDR3 spans 12 amino acids. The DNA of the CDR3 is TGTGCCAGCAGTAGGGGGGGGGAGCCCCAGCATTTT. It codes for CASSRGGEPQHF.

The V gene is TRBV7-9, the J gene TRBJ1-1; D gene ambiguous. This CDR3 spans 13 amino acids. CDR1 is SEHNR and CDR2 is FQNEAQ in the germline V gene (reference sequence). V was trimmed by 8 bases and J by 5 bases, leaving 15 bases between them. The CDR3 loop is CASLIGWDTEAFF. The CDR3 DNA reads as TGTGCCAGCCTGATCGGTTGGGATACTGAAGCTTTCTTT.

The chain combines TRBV21-1 with TRBJ2-7; TRBD1 is taken as the D call from the table, unchecked against the DNA. TRBV21-1 is described as a pseudogene. The CDR3 contains 8 residues. The CDR3 loop reads CASSTTRF. The CDR3 DNA follows: TGTGCCAGCAGCACGACACGGTTC.

This chain uses TRBV5-8 with TRBJ2-3, with 8 nucleotides matching TRBD1. The CDR3 runs to 16 residues. V was clipped by 2 bases and J by 3 bases; unmatched bases: 8. In germline, CDR1 is SGHTS, CDR2 YDEGEE. CDR3 in amino acids: CASSFTGGVRTDTQYF. In DNA form, the CDR3 reads TGTGCCAGCAGCTTTACAGGGGGAGTGAGGACAGATACGCAGTATTTT.

For this clone: This specimen includes other DNA sequences encoding the same CDR3. V is TRBV18 and J is TRBJ2-7; D may be TRBD2 (6 bases). Between the trimmed V and J ends, which lost 0 bases and 7 bases, there was a span of 7 bases. The CDR3 contains 12 residues. The germline V gene has CDR1 KGHSH and CDR2 LQKENI. The CDR3 protein is CASSPPGGEQYF. The CDR3 nucleotides read TGTGCCAGCTCACCACCCGGGGGAGAGCAGTACTTC. Full variable domain (outside the CDR3, taken from reference TRBV18 and TRBJ2-7): NAGVMQNPRHLVRRRGQEARLRCSPMKGHSHVYWYRQLPEEGLKFMVYLQKENIIDESGMPKERFSAEFPKEGPSILRIQQVVRGDSAAYFCASSPPGGEQYFGPGTRLTVT.

The chain joins TRBV6-6 to TRBJ2-1, with a weak D call TRBD1 (5 bases). The CDR3 runs to 15 residues. V lost 2 bases, J lost 5 bases, and 13 bases lay in between. CDR1 and CDR2 from the germline V gene are MNHNY and SVGAGI (reference sequence). The CDR3 DNA reads TGTGCCAGCAGTTACAGGGGAATGATGAACAATGAGCAGTTCTTC. This translates into CASSYRGMMNNEQFF.

The rearrangement links TRBV7-2 to TRBJ2-1; TRBD2 aligns across 10 bases. The V and J ends lost 2 bases and 2 bases, in that order; junction bases with no gene match: 0. The CDR3 covers 15 residues. Germline V CDR1 and CDR2: SGHTA, FQGNSA. CDR3 nucleotide sequence: TGTGCCAGCAGCTTACTAGCGGGAGCCTACAATGAGCAGTTCTTC. Translated: CASSLLAGAYNEQFF.

This clone occurred once. The rearrangement uses TRBV19 and TRBJ2-7; D tentatively fits TRBD1 or TRBD2 (7 bases each). V shed 7 bases and J shed 7 bases, with 26 bases lying between them. CDR1 and CDR2 from the germline V gene are LNHDA and SQIVND (reference sequence). The length of the CDR3 is 16 residues. The CDR3 nucleotides read TGTGCCAGTACCCCCAAGGGGGAGGGGGCCCGGGGAGAGCAGTACTTC. Translating it yields CASTPKGEGARGEQYF.

V usage is TRBV5-1 and J usage is TRBJ2-5, with 10 bases identical to TRBD2. The V and J ends lost 5 bases and 0 bases, in that order; junction bases with no gene match: 7. The germline CDR1 and CDR2 sequences are SGHRS and YFSETQ. The CDR3 has 16 amino acids. The CDR3, as DNA: TGCGCCAGCAGGGGGACTAGCGCCTCGTACCAAGAGACCCAGTACTTC. Protein sequence: CASRGTSASYQETQYF.

The rearrangement links TRBV4-1 to TRBJ2-7; TRBD2 aligns across 16 bases. The V gene's germline CDR1 is MGHRA and CDR2 YSYEKL. V shed 4 bases, J shed 6 bases, and the junction held 9 bases outside the gene matches. The CDR3 sequence is 17 residues long. The CDR3 reads CASSLGLAGGPTTEQYF. The DNA of the CDR3 is TGCGCCAGCAGCCTGGGACTAGCGGGAGGGCCAACGACCGAGCAGTACTTC.

The chain employs TRBV9 and TRBJ2-1; D is tentatively TRBD1 or TRBD2 (5 bases each). This CDR3 spans 13 amino acids. CDR1 SGDLS and CDR2 YYNGEE come from the germline V gene. Trimming removed 4 bases from V and 9 bases from J, with 14 bases in between. The chain's CDR3 is CASSPPGALEQFF. The CDR3, as DNA: TGTGCCAGCAGCCCCCCCGGGGCCCTTGAGCAGTTCTTC.

The chain carries TRBV27 and TRBJ2-1; no clear D. The germline V and J ends were trimmed by 5 bases and 5 bases, with 13 bases remaining between them. This CDR3 is built from 14 residues. Germline-derived CDR1 and CDR2 are MNHEY and SMNVEV (reference sequence). The CDR3 sequence: CASSHPDRDNEQFF. CDR3 coding DNA: TGTGCCAGCAGTCACCCGGATAGGGACAATGAGCAGTTCTTC.

The genes are TRBV9 and TRBJ2-1; no clear D gene. Per the germline V gene, CDR1 is SGDLS and CDR2 is YYNGEE. V was pared by 0 bases and J by 0 bases, with 7 bases between. There are 15 residues in the CDR3. Here the CDR3 reads CASSVVGASYNEQFF. The CDR3 DNA reads as TGTGCCAGCAGCGTAGTGGGTGCCTCCTACAATGAGCAGTTCTTC.

This rearrangement joins TRBV28 to TRBJ2-7; 7 bases align to TRBD2. V lost 4 bases and J lost 3; bases outside the gene matches: 15. Germline V CDR1 and CDR2: MDHEN, SYDVKM. CDR3 length equals 17 residues. CDR3: CASSSQWEAGRFYEQYF. CDR3 sequence (DNA): TGTGCCAGCAGTTCCCAATGGGAAGCGGGGCGCTTCTACGAGCAGTACTTC.

The chain has TRBV7-8 and TRBJ2-7, with unresolved D. CDR3 length: 15 residues. V lost 1 base and J 2 bases, leaving 12 bases between the germline ends. CDR1 is SGHVS, CDR2 FQNEAQ, per germline. This CDR3 is CASSLDTGRAYEQYF. As DNA, the CDR3 is TGTGCCAGCAGCTTAGATACCGGCCGCGCCTACGAGCAGTACTTC.

This chain uses TRBV15 with TRBJ2-5, with 7 bases identical to TRBD2. The CDR3 has 16 residues. Germline-derived CDR1 and CDR2 are LNHNV and YYDKDF (reference sequence). V lost 4 bases to trimming and J lost 5 bases; unmatched junction nucleotides: 13. The CDR3 reads CATSTHPAGVRETQYF. The CDR3 nucleotides read TGTGCCACCAGCACCCACCCGGCGGGAGTGAGGGAGACCCAGTACTTC.

This clone was counted once. V gene TRBV19 combines with J gene TRBJ2-1; unclear D gene. Trimming shortened V by 1 base and J by 4 bases, and 11 bases separated the two germline ends. Looked up from germline, CDR1 is LNHDA and CDR2 is SQIVND (reference sequence). This CDR3 contains 15 residues. This chain's CDR3 is CASSIAKQNYNEQFF. CDR3 nucleotides: TGTGCCAGTAGTATAGCCAAACAGAATTACAATGAGCAGTTCTTC.

The chain joins TRBV2 to TRBJ2-1, with 8 bases identical to TRBD2. Germline CDR1 is SNHLY and CDR2 is FYNNEI. Trimming removed 6 bases from V and 1 base from J; junction bases left unmatched: 5. The CDR3 runs to 15 residues. DNA for the CDR3: TGTGCCAGCAGGGGAGGCGGGGGGTCCTACAATGAGCAGTTCTTC. It is translated as CASRGGGGSYNEQFF.

The chain has TRBV4-2 and TRBJ1-3; D is perhaps TRBD1 (5 bases). This CDR3 is built from 18 residues. Germline assignment: CDR1 LGHNA and CDR2 YNFKEQ. Trimming removed 4 bases from V and 0 bases from J, with 19 bases in between. CDR3 sequence (DNA): TGTGCCAGCAGCCCCCCGCAAGGACACAGGAGCTCTGGAAACACCATATATTTT. Protein product: CASSPPQGHRSSGNTIYF.

The CDR3 sequence: CASSLGISRDRGRYTEAFF. In DNA, the CDR3 is TGTGCCAGCAGCCTCGGCATTTCCCGGGACAGGGGGCGATACACTGAAGCTTTCTTT. The rearrangement uses TRBV11-2 and TRBJ1-1, with 12 bases aligning to TRBD1. The CDR3 has 19 residues. The germline V gene has CDR1 SGHAT and CDR2 FQNNGV. J gave up 3 bases and V 5 bases, and 16 bases lay outside the gene matches.

The V gene is TRBV5-4, the J gene TRBJ2-3; D may be TRBD2 (6 bases). The CDR3 is 15 residues long. Germline values: CDR1 SGHNT, CDR2 YYREEE (reference sequence). V gave up 4 bases and J gave up 1 base, with 13 bases separating them. DNA for the CDR3: TGTGCCAGCAGCGGCGGGATAGGAGGCACAGATACGCAGTATTTT. Translating gives CASSGGIGGTDTQYF.

This clone was seen just once. V is TRBV5-4 and J is TRBJ2-2; 10 bases align to TRBD1. V shed 4 bases and J 8 bases; nucleotides not matched to a gene: 23. In germline, CDR1 is SGHNT, CDR2 YYREEE (reference sequence). This CDR3 contains 20 residues. CDR3 in amino acids: CASSLGRQGASLDRKGELFF. In DNA, the CDR3 is TGTGCCAGCAGCCTTGGACGACAGGGGGCGTCGCTGGACCGTAAGGGGGAGCTGTTTTTT.

CDR3 DNA sequence: TGTGCCAGCAGTTACTCAGGAGCGGGAGGGCCTTACGAGCAGTACTTC. Amino acids: CASSYSGAGGPYEQYF. V and J are TRBV6-6 and TRBJ2-7; 10 bases are shared with TRBD2. The CDR3 runs to 16 residues. Germline V gives CDR1 MNHNY, CDR2 SVGAGI (reference sequence). V was pared by 0 bases and J by 4 bases, with 6 bases of the junction left unmatched.

This clone showed up just a few times. This chain connects TRBV27 to TRBJ2-7; the D gene is possibly TRBD2 (7 bases). The CDR3 consists of 15 residues. The V gene's germline CDR1 is MNHEY and CDR2 SMNVEV (reference sequence). V lost 6 bases, J lost 4 bases, and 19 bases lay in between. This CDR3 is CASRARGRGVYEQYF. CDR3 bases: TGTGCCAGCAGGGCCCGGGGGAGGGGGGTTTACGAGCAGTACTTC.

The genes are TRBV5-3 and TRBJ2-7; 7 positions agree with TRBD1. TRBV5-3 is an ORF, and what it does is uncertain. Trimming cost V 0 bases and J 0 bases; bases outside gene matches: 9. This CDR3 has 17 amino acids. In DNA, the CDR3 is TGTGCCAGAAGCTTGGGGGTAAGGGGGCGACCCTCCTACGAGCAGTACTTC. It translates to CARSLGVRGRPSYEQYF.